These 27 T cell receptor beta chains share one sample of origin, sequenced in a study of cytomegalovirus exposure and HLA in healthy donors. 13 Jbeta primers and 60 Vbeta primers were used for the PCR. The table came from immunoSEQ multiplex PCR; TCRdb's copy has only in-frame clones and leaves some out. The sample has some 130,000 clones; more than 70% are singletons. Specimen: PBMCs. The receptors come from a male donor in good health and CMV-seropositive.

The chain combines TRBV27 with TRBJ1-4; the match to TRBD1 covers 7 bases. The CDR3 is 15 amino acids. V was pared by 4 bases and J by 7 bases, with 9 bases of the junction left unmatched. CDR1 and CDR2 (germline): MNHEY, SMNVEV (reference sequence). CDR3 protein: CASSSYRGRGEKLFF. The CDR3 DNA reads as TGTGCCAGCAGTTCCTACAGGGGAAGAGGTGAAAAACTGTTTTTT. Combining the CDR3 with reference TRBV27 and TRBJ1-4 gives the whole variable domain EAQVTQNPRYLITVTGKKLTVTCSQNMNHEYMSWYRQDPGLGLRQIYYSMNVEVTDKGDVPEGYKVSRKEKRNFPLILESPSPNQTSLYFCASSSYRGRGEKLFFGSGTQLSVL.

This chain links TRBV5-1 with TRBJ2-1, with TRBD2 matching 13 bases. Germline CDR1 is SGHRS and CDR2 is YFSETQ. The CDR3 covers 15 residues. V was clipped by 4 bases and J by 8 bases; unmatched bases: 6. This CDR3 reads CASSPGTSGIYEQFF. The CDR3 region has the DNA TGCGCCAGCAGCCCTGGGACTAGCGGGATTTATGAGCAGTTCTTC.

J is TRBJ2-7 and V is TRBV7-9; 7 nucleotides match TRBD1. V lost 5 bases, J lost 3 bases, and 4 bases stayed unmatched. Germline CDR1 reads SEHNR; CDR2 reads FQNEAQ (reference sequence). This CDR3 contains 13 residues. In DNA, the CDR3 is TGTGCCAGCAGCACAGGGACAGTCTACGAGCAGTACTTC. It encodes CASSTGTVYEQYF.

The chain is built from TRBV7-9 and TRBJ2-1; tentative D call: TRBD2 (5 bases). Germline V gene lookup returns CDR1 SEHNR and CDR2 FQNEAQ (reference sequence). V was cut by 0 bases and J by 8 bases, with 11 bases left in between. CDR3 length equals 14 residues. In nucleotides, the CDR3 is TGTGCCAGCAGCTTAGCTAGCGTTTGGGATGAGCAGTTCTTC. Residues: CASSLASVWDEQFF.

The chain recombines TRBV29-1 with TRBJ2-1; D is perhaps TRBD2 (6 bases). This CDR3 comprises 12 residues. Between the trimmed V and J ends, which lost 5 bases and 10 bases, there was a span of 15 bases. Germline V gene lookup returns CDR1 SQVTM and CDR2 ANQGSEA. The CDR3 reads CSVKSRAGEQFF. The CDR3 DNA follows: TGCAGCGTTAAGTCAAGGGCGGGAGAGCAGTTCTTC.

The chain is built from TRBV11-2 and TRBJ1-2; D perhaps matches TRBD1 (6 bases). The germline V gene encodes CDR1 SGHAT and CDR2 FQNNGV. V lost 5 bases, J lost 6 bases, and 10 bases lay in between. This CDR3 contains 12 residues. The CDR3 region has the DNA TGTGCCAGCAGCGCCAACAGGGATGGCTACACCTTC. Translated, it gives CASSANRDGYTF.

The gene calls are TRBV29-1 and TRBJ2-5; the match to TRBD1 covers 7 bases. The J call is uncertain, as TRBJ2-7 better fits the DNA end. There are 14 residues in the CDR3. Germline-derived CDR1 and CDR2 are SQVTM and ANQGSEA. The CDR3 sequence: CSATRDSNAYEQYF. The CDR3 coding sequence is TGCAGCGCAACCCGGGACAGTAACGCCTACGAGCAGTACTTC.

The rearrangement uses TRBV5-1 and TRBJ2-5; 13 bases align to TRBD2. With 4 bases clipped from V and 3 bases from J, the junction kept 3 bases outside the gene matches. Germline lookup yields CDR1 SGHRS and CDR2 YFSETQ. The CDR3 is made up of 15 amino acids. The CDR3, as DNA: TGCGCCAGCAGCCCGGGGACTAGCGGGGAAGAGACCCAGTACTTC. Protein: CASSPGTSGEETQYF.

The chain joins TRBV5-5 to TRBJ2-7; 9 nucleotides match TRBD2. The CDR3 is 18 residues long. After removal of 2 bases from V and 2 bases from J, the junction contained 14 bases not matched to a gene. The germline CDR1 and CDR2 sequences are SGHKS and YYEKEE (reference sequence). CDR3 region: CASSLRRVVAGEAYEQYF. DNA for the CDR3: TGTGCCAGCAGCTTAAGGAGGGTAGTAGCGGGAGAGGCCTACGAGCAGTACTTC. The full variable domain, completed using reference TRBV5-5 and TRBJ2-7, is DAGVTQSPTHLIKTRGQQVTLRCSPISGHKSVSWYQQVLGQGPQFIFQYYEKEERGRGNFPDRFSARQFPNYSSELNVNALLLGDSALYLCASSLRRVVAGEAYEQYFGPGTRLTVT.

The J gene is TRBJ1-4, the V gene TRBV5-5; D is unclear. The CDR3 is made up of 18 amino acids. Germline CDR1 and CDR2: SGHKS and YYEKEE (reference sequence). The ends were cut back, 2 bases at V and 3 bases at J, with 20 bases in the middle. The CDR3 protein is CASSFESETVRANEKLFF. The CDR3 DNA reads TGTGCCAGCAGCTTTGAGTCGGAAACGGTTCGGGCTAATGAAAAACTGTTTTTT.

V usage is TRBV6-6 and J usage is TRBJ2-5, with D perhaps TRBD1 (6 bases). The J call may be mistaken, given a closer DNA end match to TRBJ2-7. Germline-derived CDR1 and CDR2 are MNHNY and SVGAGI (reference sequence). The CDR3 has 15 residues. The CDR3 region has the DNA TGTGCCAGCAGTATCCATCGGGACAACTCCTACGAGCAGTACTTC. It translates to CASSIHRDNSYEQYF.

The J gene is TRBJ2-3, the V gene TRBV18, with D hard to call. There are 16 residues in the CDR3. Germline V CDR1 and CDR2: KGHSH, LQKENI. Trimming shortened V by 2 bases and J by 0 bases, and 12 bases separated the two germline ends. As DNA, the CDR3 is TGTGCCAGCTCACCAGGCTCGCGGTTAAGCACAGATACGCAGTATTTT. Its translation: CASSPGSRLSTDTQYF.

A few counts support this clone. The same CDR3 arises from other DNA sequences in this sample as well. This chain links TRBV7-3 with TRBJ2-2; TRBD2 might be the D (6 bases). Trimming removed 3 bases from V and 3 bases from J, with 8 bases in between. Looked up from germline, CDR1 is SGHTA and CDR2 is FQGTGA. The CDR3 has 14 amino acids. In nucleotides, the CDR3 is TGTGCCAGCAGCTTGGGACTCCACACCGGGGAGCTGTTTTTT. Translated: CASSLGLHTGELFF.

The chain carries TRBV4-1 and TRBJ2-1; 8 nucleotides match TRBD2. V shed 4 bases, J shed 3 bases, and the junction held 5 bases outside the gene matches. Looked up from germline, CDR1 is MGHRA and CDR2 is YSYEKL. This CDR3 region has 15 residues. The CDR3 DNA reads as TGCGCCAGCAGCCTTCCCGGGACTAGCTACAATGAGCAGTTCTTC. Its translation: CASSLPGTSYNEQFF.

V and J are TRBV6-6 and TRBJ1-3; D is possibly TRBD1 (5 bases). Deletions cut 2 bases from V and 2 bases from J, with 13 bases between. CDR1 MNHNY and CDR2 SVGAGI come from the germline V gene (reference sequence). The CDR3 totals 16 residues. CDR3: CASSYRWAGTGNTIYF. The CDR3 coding sequence is TGTGCCAGCAGTTACAGGTGGGCAGGGACTGGAAACACCATATATTTT.

The V and J genes are TRBV9 and TRBJ1-1; 8 bases map to TRBD1. The V gene's germline CDR1 is SGDLS and CDR2 YYNGEE. The length of the CDR3 is 14 residues. Trimming cost V 5 bases and J 1 base; bases outside gene matches: 4. The CDR3 DNA is TGTGCCAGCAGAGGGGGGACAGGGAACACTGAAGCTTTCTTT. Translation: CASRGGTGNTEAFF.

The chain has TRBV9 and TRBJ1-1; maybe TRBD1 (6 bases). V shed 3 bases and J shed 4 bases, with 10 bases lying between them. The germline V gene has CDR1 SGDLS and CDR2 YYNGEE. CDR3 length equals 13 residues. The CDR3 DNA reads as TGTGCCAGCAGCGAGGGAGGGGGCACTGAAGCTTTCTTT. It specifies CASSEGGGTEAFF.

The chain has TRBV28 and TRBJ2-7; D not resolved. Trimming left V 2 bases short and J 2 bases short, with 7 bases between. The CDR3 covers 13 residues. Germline CDR1 reads MDHEN; CDR2 reads SYDVKM. DNA of the CDR3: TGTGCCAGCAGTTTAGAGAGCCCCTACGAGCAGTACTTC. Translating gives CASSLESPYEQYF.

This clone was detected only a few times. The chain links TRBV28 to TRBJ1-5; 9 bases align to TRBD1. Trimming took 1 base from V and 6 from J; bases not matched to a gene: 13. The CDR3 length is 18 residues. Germline V gene sequence: CDR1 MDHEN, CDR2 SYDVKM. CDR3 sequence (DNA): TGTGCCAGCAGTTTATTTAGGGGGGGACAGGGTTTTGGTCAGCCCCAGCATTTT. Its protein product is CASSLFRGGQGFGQPQHF.

The chain carries TRBV4-1 and TRBJ2-1, with 13 bases aligning to TRBD2. The germline V gene has CDR1 MGHRA and CDR2 YSYEKL. This CDR3 spans 20 amino acids. J gave up 0 bases and V 5 bases, and 13 bases lay outside the gene matches. The CDR3 here is CASSLDGGLAGVGSYNEQFF. CDR3 DNA sequence: TGCGCCAGCAGCTTGGATGGCGGACTAGCGGGAGTCGGCTCCTACAATGAGCAGTTCTTC.

V usage is TRBV11-2 and J usage is TRBJ2-2; D is perhaps TRBD1 (6 bases). The CDR3 extends over 15 amino acids. Trimming took off 1 base at V and 5 bases at J, with 11 bases between the two ends. Germline CDR1 SGHAT, CDR2 FQNNGV. Here the CDR3 DNA reads TGTGCCAGCAGCTTAGTTCGCAGGGGAACCGGGGAGCTGTTTTTT. Its translation is CASSLVRRGTGELFF.

This clone has a handful of counts. The V gene is TRBV6-9, the J gene TRBJ1-3; 8 bases are shared with TRBD1. The CDR3 has 17 amino acids. Trimming cost V 6 bases and J 0 bases; bases outside gene matches: 10. The germline CDR1 and CDR2 sequences are MNHGY and SVAAGI. CDR3 bases: TGTGCCAGCAGCCAAGGACAGGGTGAAAGCTCTGGAAACACCATATATTTT. Its translation: CASSQGQGESSGNTIYF.

This chain joins TRBV9 and TRBJ2-1, with 10 bases identical to TRBD2. The ends lost 0 bases at V and 6 bases at J; junction bases unmatched: 6. CDR3 length: 16 amino acids. Germline CDR1 is SGDLS and CDR2 is YYNGEE. The CDR3 bases are TGTGCCAGCAGCGTAGGGGGGCTAGCGGGGGTCAATGAGCAGTTCTTC. Translated: CASSVGGLAGVNEQFF.

The chain uses TRBV7-8 and TRBJ2-6, with D possibly matching TRBD1 (6 bases). Germline-derived CDR1 and CDR2 are SGHVS and FQNEAQ. V was shortened by 5 bases and J by 0 bases, with 11 bases between the two germline ends. The CDR3 extends over 16 amino acids. CDR3 bases: TGTGCCAGCAGCCAAATGGGGGCCTCTGGGGCCAACGTCCTGACTTTC. Translating it yields CASSQMGASGANVLTF.

The CDR3 sequence: CASSPEGVSPLHF. CDR3 DNA sequence: TGTGCCAGCAGCCCCGAGGGGGTTTCACCCCTCCACTTT. The V gene is TRBV5-4, the J gene TRBJ1-6; D perhaps matches TRBD1 (6 bases). With 4 bases removed from V and 9 bases from J, the gap between germline ends came to 11 bases. Germline CDR1 reads SGHNT; CDR2 reads YYREEE (reference sequence). This CDR3 is 13 amino acids long.

This chain links TRBV25-1 with TRBJ2-3, with D unclear. CDR1 is MGHDK and CDR2 is SYGVNS in the germline V gene. The ends were cut back, 1 base at V and 1 base at J, with 3 bases in the middle. There are 13 residues in the CDR3. The CDR3 bases are TGTGCCAGCAGTGAATCAGGCACAGATACGCAGTATTTT. Protein sequence: CASSESGTDTQYF.

J is TRBJ1-6 and V is TRBV5-5; possibly TRBD1 for D (5 bases). Germline V gene sequence: CDR1 SGHKS, CDR2 YYEKEE (reference sequence). The CDR3 covers 12 residues. V was cut by 4 bases and J by 8 bases, with 7 bases left in between. CDR3 coding DNA: TGTGCCAGCAGCCCAGGGTATTCACCCCTCCACTTT. This encodes CASSPGYSPLHF.